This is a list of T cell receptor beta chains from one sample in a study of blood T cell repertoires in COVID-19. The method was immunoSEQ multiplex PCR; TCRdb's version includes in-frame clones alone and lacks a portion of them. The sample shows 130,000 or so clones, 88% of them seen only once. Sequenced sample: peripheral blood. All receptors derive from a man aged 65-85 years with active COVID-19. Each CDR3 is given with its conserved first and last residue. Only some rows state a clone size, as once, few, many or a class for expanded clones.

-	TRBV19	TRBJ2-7	CASSTGSYEQYF
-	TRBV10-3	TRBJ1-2	CAISGGDGYTF
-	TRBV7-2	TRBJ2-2	CASSLQVVGAGELFF
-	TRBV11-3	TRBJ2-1	CASSPSTSGSYNEQFF
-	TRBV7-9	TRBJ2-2	CASSDGTGYTGELFF
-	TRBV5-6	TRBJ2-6	CASSLPGTAVSGANVLTF
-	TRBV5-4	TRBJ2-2	CASSPGTKSNTGELFF
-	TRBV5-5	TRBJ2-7	CASSFVPSSYEQYF
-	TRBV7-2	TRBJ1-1	CASSLREARLGTEAFF
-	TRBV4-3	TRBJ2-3	CASSPTRGGADTQYF
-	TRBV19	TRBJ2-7	CASSKLAGKNEQYF
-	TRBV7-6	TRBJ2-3	CASSPGPSGEQNTQYF
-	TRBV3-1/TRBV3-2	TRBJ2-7	CASSQGTGFEQYF
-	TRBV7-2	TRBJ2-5	CASSLVRDRVTETQYF
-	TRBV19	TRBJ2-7	CASSIAVAGLLPEQYF
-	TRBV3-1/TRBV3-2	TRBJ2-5	CASSQGRGRKTQYF
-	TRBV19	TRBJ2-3	CASSIVGTRTSADTQYF
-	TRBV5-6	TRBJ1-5	CASSLREAGNQPQHF
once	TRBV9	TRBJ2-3	CASSSSGSGRRWDTQYF
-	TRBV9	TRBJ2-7	CASSVTGTGVYEQYF
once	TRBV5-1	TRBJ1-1	CASSLDPPRDTEAFF
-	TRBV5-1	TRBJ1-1	CASSKQGAVNTEAFF
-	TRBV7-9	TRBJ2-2	CASSSGLTGELFF
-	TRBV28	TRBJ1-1	CASPPRDRAIFGSEAFF
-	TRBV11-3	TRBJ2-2	CASSLLAGGNTGELFF